These T cell receptor beta chains were read from a single sample in a study of patients and donors after allogeneic stem cell transplantation. TCRdb processed the RT-PCR reads anew with MiXCR; each CDR3 protein has one entry. The data contain about 110,000 distinct CDR3 sequences, around 36% of them singletons. Input material: blood, either unsorted or a sorted T cell fraction (not recorded which). Every receptor here comes from a human donor who was either an allogeneic HSCT recipient or a stem cell or donor lymphocyte infusion donor (not recorded which). It is not recorded whose cells these are; they may come from a transplant donor. Each CDR3 is given with its conserved first and last residue. The D gene is left open where the match is weak. Expanded clones get a size class; other rows say once, few or many, or leave the size out.

v_gene: TRBV29-1; len: 13; d_gene: TRBD2; j_gene: TRBJ2-3; abundance: .; CDR3aa: CSVSLAGEGTQYF; CDR3nt: TGCAGCGTTTCACTAGCGGGAGAGGGTACGCAGTATTTT
v_gene: TRBV28; len: 14; d_gene: .; j_gene: TRBJ2-3; abundance: .; CDR3aa: CASSSPLGPDTQYF; CDR3nt: TGTGCCAGCAGTTCGCCGCTGGGGCCAGATACGCAGTATTTT
v_gene: TRBV7-2; len: 18; d_gene: TRBD1; j_gene: TRBJ1-5; abundance: .; CDR3aa: CASSLHGTGANSNQPQHF; CDR3nt: TGTGCCAGCAGCTTACATGGGACAGGAGCTAATAGCAATCAGCCCCAGCATTTT
v_gene: TRBV6-5; len: 13; d_gene: .; j_gene: TRBJ2-5; abundance: few; CDR3aa: CASSYSQGMAQYF; CDR3nt: TGTGCCAGCAGTTACTCGCAGGGGATGGCCCAGTACTTC
v_gene: TRBV4-3; len: 16; d_gene: .; j_gene: TRBJ2-1; abundance: .; CDR3aa: CASSQGDLRSYNEQFF; CDR3nt: TGCGCCAGCAGCCAAGGTGACCTTCGCTCCTACAATGAGCAGTTCTTC
v_gene: TRBV20-1; len: 17; d_gene: TRBD2; j_gene: TRBJ2-4; abundance: few; CDR3aa: CSASGTSGSLAKNIQYF; CDR3nt: TGCAGTGCTAGTGGGACTAGCGGAAGTCTAGCCAAAAACATTCAGTACTTC
v_gene: TRBV9; len: 16; d_gene: TRBD1; j_gene: TRBJ2-7; abundance: few; CDR3aa: CASSVALGIGQDEQYF; CDR3nt: TGTGCCAGCAGCGTAGCTCTCGGGATTGGACAGGACGAGCAGTACTTC
v_gene: TRBV5-1; len: 17; d_gene: .; j_gene: TRBJ1-1; abundance: .; CDR3aa: CASSYLAGDGLNTEAFF; CDR3nt: TGCGCCAGCAGCTACCTCGCGGGGGACGGCTTGAACACTGAAGCTTTCTTT
v_gene: TRBV29-1; len: 13; d_gene: .; j_gene: TRBJ2-5; abundance: few; CDR3aa: CSFRDGYQETQYF; CDR3nt: TGCAGCTTCAGGGACGGGTACCAAGAGACCCAGTACTTC
v_gene: TRBV20-1; len: 15; d_gene: .; j_gene: TRBJ2-1; abundance: few; CDR3aa: CSARDALVGYNEQFF; CDR3nt: TGCAGTGCTAGAGATGCTTTGGTCGGGTACAATGAGCAGTTCTTC
v_gene: TRBV20-1; len: 15; d_gene: TRBD1; j_gene: TRBJ1-5; abundance: .; CDR3aa: CSARKDRVGNQPQHF; CDR3nt: TGCAGTGCTAGAAAGGACAGGGTGGGGAATCAGCCCCAGCATTTT
v_gene: TRBV5-5; len: 13; d_gene: .; j_gene: TRBJ1-1; abundance: few; CDR3aa: CASSLWGSTEAFF; CDR3nt: TGTGCCAGCAGCTTGTGGGGGAGCACTGAAGCTTTCTTT
v_gene: TRBV7-3; len: 15; d_gene: .; j_gene: TRBJ2-1; abundance: .; CDR3aa: CASSATLRPYNEQFF; CDR3nt: TGTGCCAGCAGCGCGACCTTACGTCCCTACAATGAGCAGTTCTTC
v_gene: TRBV12-3/TRBV12-4; len: 12; d_gene: .; j_gene: TRBJ1-2; abundance: .; CDR3aa: CASSFRRYGYTF; CDR3nt: TGTGCCAGCAGTTTCCGGCGCTATGGCTACACCTTC
v_gene: TRBV20-1; len: 14; d_gene: .; j_gene: TRBJ2-7; abundance: .; CDR3aa: CSARETWDPLEQYF; CDR3nt: TGCAGTGCTAGGGAGACTTGGGACCCGCTGGAGCAGTACTTC
v_gene: TRBV6-5; len: 16; d_gene: .; j_gene: TRBJ1-2; abundance: few; CDR3aa: CASSTRGGLSNYGYTF; CDR3nt: TGTGCCAGCAGTACCCGGGGGGGCTTAAGTAACTATGGCTACACCTTC
v_gene: TRBV2; len: 15; d_gene: .; j_gene: TRBJ2-3; abundance: .; CDR3aa: CASSRERLLTDTQYF; CDR3nt: TGTGCCAGCAGTCGGGAGCGCCTCCTCACAGATACGCAGTATTTT
v_gene: TRBV28; len: 15; d_gene: .; j_gene: TRBJ1-6; abundance: .; CDR3aa: CASGTYREPNSPLHF; CDR3nt: TGTGCCAGCGGAACGTACAGGGAACCGAATTCACCCCTCCACTTT
v_gene: TRBV7-3; len: 14; d_gene: .; j_gene: TRBJ2-2; abundance: .; CDR3aa: CASSPQQNTGELFF; CDR3nt: TGTGCCAGCAGCCCCCAGCAGAACACCGGGGAGCTGTTTTTT
v_gene: TRBV5-1; len: 13; d_gene: .; j_gene: TRBJ1-1; abundance: .; CDR3aa: CASSIPGYTEAFF; CDR3nt: TGCGCCAGCAGCATTCCAGGGTACACTGAAGCTTTCTTT
v_gene: TRBV10-3; len: 12; d_gene: .; j_gene: TRBJ2-1; abundance: few; CDR3aa: CAISELGNEQFF; CDR3nt: TGTGCCATCAGTGAGTTAGGGAATGAGCAGTTCTTC
v_gene: TRBV28; len: 16; d_gene: .; j_gene: TRBJ1-5; abundance: .; CDR3aa: CASNLRLSLRGQPQHF; CDR3nt: TGTGCCAGCAATCTCCGACTTAGCCTTCGGGGTCAGCCCCAGCATTTT
v_gene: TRBV12-3/TRBV12-4; len: 15; d_gene: .; j_gene: TRBJ2-3; abundance: few; CDR3aa: CASSFVAPFTDTQYF; CDR3nt: TGTGCCAGCAGTTTCGTGGCCCCATTCACAGATACGCAGTATTTT
v_gene: TRBV29-1; len: 16; d_gene: TRBD2; j_gene: TRBJ2-1; abundance: .; CDR3aa: CSVGMNKGLEYNEQFF; CDR3nt: TGCAGCGTGGGGATGAATAAGGGACTAGAATACAATGAGCAGTTCTTC
v_gene: TRBV18; len: 9; d_gene: .; j_gene: TRBJ2-3; abundance: .; CDR3aa: CASSPPVYF; CDR3nt: TGTGCCAGCTCACCGCCTGTATATTTT
v_gene: TRBV6-2/TRBV6-3; len: 17; d_gene: TRBD1; j_gene: TRBJ1-5; abundance: .; CDR3aa: CASSFGQAKGGGQPQHF; CDR3nt: TGTGCCAGCAGTTTCGGACAGGCTAAAGGTGGGGGTCAGCCCCAGCATTTT
v_gene: TRBV4-1; len: 14; d_gene: .; j_gene: TRBJ2-5; abundance: .; CDR3aa: CASSQVGQKETQYF; CDR3nt: TGCGCCAGCAGCCAGGTGGGCCAAAAAGAGACCCAGTACTTC
v_gene: TRBV5-1; len: 12; d_gene: .; j_gene: TRBJ2-1; abundance: few; CDR3aa: CASSLAVGEQFF; CDR3nt: TGCGCCAGCAGCTTGGCGGTTGGTGAGCAGTTCTTC
v_gene: TRBV7-3; len: 12; d_gene: .; j_gene: TRBJ1-1; abundance: few; CDR3aa: CANSGEQAEAFF; CDR3nt: TGTGCCAATTCGGGGGAGCAGGCTGAAGCTTTCTTT
v_gene: TRBV29-1; len: 11; d_gene: .; j_gene: TRBJ2-1; abundance: .; CDR3aa: CSVSQANEQFF; CDR3nt: TGCAGCGTCTCACAGGCAAATGAGCAGTTCTTC
v_gene: TRBV20-1; len: 14; d_gene: TRBD1; j_gene: TRBJ2-2; abundance: .; CDR3aa: CSATQGARAGELFF; CDR3nt: TGCAGTGCTACACAGGGGGCAAGGGCCGGGGAGCTGTTTTTT
v_gene: TRBV20-1; len: 16; d_gene: .; j_gene: TRBJ2-7; abundance: .; CDR3aa: CSARDPFSEPWYEQYF; CDR3nt: TGCAGTGCTAGAGACCCGTTTTCTGAACCCTGGTACGAGCAGTACTTC
v_gene: TRBV27; len: 13; d_gene: .; j_gene: TRBJ2-3; abundance: .; CDR3aa: CASRGLVTDTQYF; CDR3nt: TGTGCCAGCAGGGGGCTTGTCACAGATACGCAGTATTTT
v_gene: TRBV15; len: 14; d_gene: .; j_gene: TRBJ2-7; abundance: .; CDR3aa: CATSYGGSGYEQYF; CDR3nt: TGTGCCACCAGCTACGGGGGAAGTGGTTACGAGCAGTACTTC
v_gene: TRBV3-1; len: 14; d_gene: TRBD1; j_gene: TRBJ1-6; abundance: few; CDR3aa: CASSQGRGHSPLHF; CDR3nt: TGTGCCAGCAGCCAAGGCAGGGGGCATTCACCCCTCCACTTT
v_gene: TRBV24-1; len: 13; d_gene: .; j_gene: TRBJ2-5; abundance: .; CDR3aa: CATVDWDQETQYF; CDR3nt: TGTGCCACCGTGGACTGGGACCAAGAGACCCAGTACTTC
v_gene: TRBV6-2/TRBV6-3; len: 15; d_gene: .; j_gene: TRBJ1-5; abundance: .; CDR3aa: CASSRRDGSYQPQHF; CDR3nt: TGTGCCAGCAGTCGACGGGACGGCAGTTATCAGCCCCAGCATTTT
v_gene: TRBV6-5; len: 16; d_gene: TRBD1; j_gene: TRBJ1-6; abundance: few; CDR3aa: CASSYQGGRVNSPLHF; CDR3nt: TGTGCCAGCAGTTATCAGGGGGGGAGGGTTAATTCACCCCTCCACTTT
v_gene: TRBV6-1; len: 14; d_gene: TRBD1; j_gene: TRBJ1-1; abundance: few; CDR3aa: CASRGQRTGWEAFF; CDR3nt: TGTGCCAGCAGGGGACAGCGAACCGGATGGGAAGCTTTCTTT
v_gene: TRBV4-3; len: 15; d_gene: TRBD1; j_gene: TRBJ1-4; abundance: few; CDR3aa: CASSQGGQEVEKLFF; CDR3nt: TGCGCCAGCAGCCAAGGGGGACAGGAGGTTGAAAAACTGTTTTTT
v_gene: TRBV7-9; len: 15; d_gene: .; j_gene: TRBJ1-2; abundance: few; CDR3aa: CASSNPWQGTYGYTF; CDR3nt: TGTGCCAGCAGCAATCCCTGGCAGGGGACCTATGGCTACACCTTC
v_gene: TRBV18; len: 15; d_gene: .; j_gene: TRBJ1-2; abundance: once; CDR3aa: CASSPRALANYGYTF; CDR3nt: TGTGCCAGCTCACCACGGGCCTTAGCTAACTATGGCTACACCTTC
v_gene: TRBV20-1; len: 17; d_gene: TRBD1; j_gene: TRBJ2-3; abundance: few; CDR3aa: CSARDPTGGHFTDTQYF; CDR3nt: TGCAGTGCTAGAGATCCTACAGGGGGCCATTTCACAGATACGCAGTATTTT
v_gene: TRBV4-2; len: 16; d_gene: TRBD1; j_gene: TRBJ1-6; abundance: .; CDR3aa: CASSQPGQGTASPLHF; CDR3nt: TGTGCCAGCAGCCAACCAGGACAGGGCACCGCATCACCCCTCCACTTT
v_gene: TRBV20-1; len: 16; d_gene: .; j_gene: TRBJ2-3; abundance: .; CDR3aa: CSARDYGPRGPDTQYF; CDR3nt: TGCAGTGCTAGAGATTATGGCCCCCGAGGGCCAGATACGCAGTATTTT